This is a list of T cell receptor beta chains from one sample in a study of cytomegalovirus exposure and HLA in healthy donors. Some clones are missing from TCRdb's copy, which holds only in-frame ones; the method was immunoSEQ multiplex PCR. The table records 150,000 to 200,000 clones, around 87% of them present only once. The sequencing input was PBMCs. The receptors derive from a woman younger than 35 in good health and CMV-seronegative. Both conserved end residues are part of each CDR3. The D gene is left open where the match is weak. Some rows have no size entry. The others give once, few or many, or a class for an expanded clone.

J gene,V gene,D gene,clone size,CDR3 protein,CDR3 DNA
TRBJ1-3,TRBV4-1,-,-,CASRQTTFLSGNTIYF,TGCGCCAGCAGACAGACTACGTTCCTCTCTGGAAACACCATATATTTT
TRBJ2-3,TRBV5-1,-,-,CASSFGQGRDTQYF,TGCGCCAGCAGCTTTGGGCAGGGGAGAGATACGCAGTATTTT
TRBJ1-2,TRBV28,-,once,CASSPLGGQANYGYTF,TGTGCCAGCAGTCCCCTCGGAGGGCAAGCTAACTATGGCTACACCTTC
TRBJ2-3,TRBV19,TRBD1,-,CASSPNRGTQYF,TGTGCCAGTAGTCCCAACAGGGGGACGCAGTATTTT
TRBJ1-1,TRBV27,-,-,CASSLNGLHGTEAFF,TGTGCCAGCAGTTTAAATGGACTGCACGGGACTGAAGCTTTCTTT
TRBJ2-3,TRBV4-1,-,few,CASSQDGAGATLTDTQYF,TGCGCCAGCAGCCAAGACGGGGCGGGGGCCACCCTCACAGATACGCAGTATTTT
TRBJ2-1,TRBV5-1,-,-,CASSLGGSQFF,TGCGCCAGCAGCTTGGGCGGGTCGCAGTTCTTC
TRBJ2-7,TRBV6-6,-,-,CASRPLGETEQYF,TGTGCCAGCAGGCCTCTTGGGGAGACCGAGCAGTACTTC
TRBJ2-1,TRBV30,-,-,CAWGARGNGVNEQFF,TGTGCCTGGGGTGCCCGGGGGAACGGTGTCAATGAGCAGTTCTTC
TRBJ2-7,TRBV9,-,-,CASSVGPAVGYEQYF,TGTGCCAGCAGCGTAGGGCCAGCGGTCGGGTACGAGCAGTACTTC
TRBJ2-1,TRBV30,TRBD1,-,CASSGGPSSYNEQFF,TGTGCCTCATCAGGGGGCCCTAGCTCCTACAATGAGCAGTTCTTC